This T cell receptor beta chain is drawn from a study of Ad26.COV2.S vaccination and SARS-CoV-2 variants. Study-level findings and limits: Compared with placebo recipients, vaccine recipients had higher spike-specific TCR breadth. Assessments of TCR breadth and depth may have underestimated the total T cell responses. Breadth measured for non-spike TCRs was similar across vaccine and placebo recipients.

Sequencing was performed with immunoSEQ multiplex PCR; in TCRdb, only in-frame clones are kept and a portion is missing. This repertoire shows approximately 140,000 clones, roughly 90% found once; its top ten account for more than 4.5%. V gave up 2 bases and J gave up 0 bases, with 1 base separating them. The CDR3 covers 13 residues. CDR1 and CDR2 from the germline V gene are LGHDT and YNNKEL (reference sequence). This clone was found once. Antigen unknown. This TCR was recovered from a human donor who had recovered from COVID-19. This specimen consisted of peripheral blood, obtained after recovery from COVID-19. V usage is TRBV3-1 (or the pseudogene TRBV3-2) and J usage is TRBJ2-2, with unresolved D. The CDR3 is CASSQPNTGELFF. DNA of the CDR3: TGTGCCAGCAGCCAACCGAACACCGGGGAGCTGTTTTTT.